This section outlines one T cell receptor (beta chain) sequence together with its context. This CDR3 has 16 amino acids. With 0 bases removed from V and 4 bases from J, the gap between germline ends came to 15 bases. In germline, CDR1 is SEHNR, CDR2 FQNEAQ (reference sequence). This record belongs to a study of blood T cells in healthy people across ages. Alongside a J-beta primer mix, a sample-barcoded 5' primer served in a second PCR lasting roughly 7 to 11 cycles. All cDNA molecules were each tagged by a template-switch adaptor with 12 random nucleotides. TCRdb independently ran MiXCR on the 5' RACE reads; one entry per CDR3 protein. The sample has about 1.8 million distinct CDR3 sequences, 40% to 55% seen once.

The genes are TRBV7-9 and TRBJ1-2, with a possible D match to TRBD1 (5 bases). The receptor was isolated from a woman aged 40 to 49 in good health. The material sequenced was blood. CDR3 amino acids: CASSLASRGSGYGYTF. CDR3 DNA sequence: TGTGCCAGCAGCTTAGCTTCGAGGGGTAGCGGCTATGGCTACACCTTC.